A single sample is the source of the 4 T cell receptor beta chains below, sequenced in a study of blood T cell repertoires in COVID-19. Using immunoSEQ multiplex PCR, the repertoire was profiled, and TCRdb retains in-frame clones only, with some absent. The table has 20,000 to 30,000 clones, 80% to 90% seen once. Sequencing was carried out using peripheral blood. The receptors shown here come from a woman in her 70s with COVID-19, enrolled during active disease.

V gene TRBV7-2 combines with J gene TRBJ2-7, with TRBD1 identical over 9 bases. This CDR3 is built from 14 residues. V dropped 5 bases and J dropped 4; count of bases not matched to a gene: 6. Germline V CDR1 and CDR2: SGHTA, FQGNSA. The CDR3 here is CASSQGQGRYEQYF. The DNA of the CDR3 is TGTGCCAGCAGCCAAGGACAGGGGCGTTACGAGCAGTACTTC.

By its share, this clone is large. DNA for the CDR3: TGCGCCAGCAGTGAGACCGGGACAACCTACGAGCAGTACGTC. Encoded protein: CASSETGTTYEQYV. The chain recombines TRBV10-2 with TRBJ2-7; weak D call: TRBD1 (6 bases). V was shortened by 2 bases and J by 2 bases, with 10 bases between the two germline ends. Germline V gene sequence: CDR1 WSHSY, CDR2 SAAADI. The CDR3 contains 14 residues.

V usage is TRBV2 and J usage is TRBJ1-6; TRBD1 agrees at 8 bases. V lost 3 bases, J lost 11 bases, and 6 bases stayed unmatched. CDR3 size: 14 residues. Germline assignment: CDR1 SNHLY and CDR2 FYNNEI. The CDR3 DNA is TGTGCCAGCAGTGAGGAGGCAGGGGGCCCACCCCTCCACTTT. As protein: CASSEEAGGPPLHF.

V is TRBV29-1 and J is TRBJ1-1; 7 positions match TRBD1. CDR3 size: 13 residues. Germline assignment: CDR1 SQVTM and CDR2 ANQGSEA. With 3 bases clipped from V and 0 bases from J, the junction kept 1 base outside the gene matches. CDR3 in amino acids: CSVETGLNTEAFF. In DNA, the CDR3 is TGCAGCGTTGAGACAGGGCTGAACACTGAAGCTTTCTTT.